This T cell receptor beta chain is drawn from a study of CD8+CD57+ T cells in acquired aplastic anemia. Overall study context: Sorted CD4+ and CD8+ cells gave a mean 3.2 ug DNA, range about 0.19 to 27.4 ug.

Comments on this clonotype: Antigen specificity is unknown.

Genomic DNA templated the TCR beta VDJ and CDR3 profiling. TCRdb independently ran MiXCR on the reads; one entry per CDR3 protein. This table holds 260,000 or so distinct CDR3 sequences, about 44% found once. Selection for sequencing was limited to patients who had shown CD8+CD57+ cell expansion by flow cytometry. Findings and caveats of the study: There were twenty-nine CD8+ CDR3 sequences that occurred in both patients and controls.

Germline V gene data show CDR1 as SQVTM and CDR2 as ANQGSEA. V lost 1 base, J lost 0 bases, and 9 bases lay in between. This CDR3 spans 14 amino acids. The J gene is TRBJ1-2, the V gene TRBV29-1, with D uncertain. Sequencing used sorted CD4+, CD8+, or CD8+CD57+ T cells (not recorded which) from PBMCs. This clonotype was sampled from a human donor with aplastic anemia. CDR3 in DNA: TGCAGCGTTGAAGGGACGGTAGCTAACTATGGCTACACCTTC. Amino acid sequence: CSVEGTVANYGYTF. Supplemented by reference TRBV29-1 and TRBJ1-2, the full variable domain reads SAVISQKPSRDICQRGTSLTIQCQVDSQVTMMFWYRQQPGQSLTLIATANQGSEATYESGFVIDKFPISRPNLTFSTLTVSNMSPEDSSIYLCSVEGTVANYGYTFGSGTRLTVV.